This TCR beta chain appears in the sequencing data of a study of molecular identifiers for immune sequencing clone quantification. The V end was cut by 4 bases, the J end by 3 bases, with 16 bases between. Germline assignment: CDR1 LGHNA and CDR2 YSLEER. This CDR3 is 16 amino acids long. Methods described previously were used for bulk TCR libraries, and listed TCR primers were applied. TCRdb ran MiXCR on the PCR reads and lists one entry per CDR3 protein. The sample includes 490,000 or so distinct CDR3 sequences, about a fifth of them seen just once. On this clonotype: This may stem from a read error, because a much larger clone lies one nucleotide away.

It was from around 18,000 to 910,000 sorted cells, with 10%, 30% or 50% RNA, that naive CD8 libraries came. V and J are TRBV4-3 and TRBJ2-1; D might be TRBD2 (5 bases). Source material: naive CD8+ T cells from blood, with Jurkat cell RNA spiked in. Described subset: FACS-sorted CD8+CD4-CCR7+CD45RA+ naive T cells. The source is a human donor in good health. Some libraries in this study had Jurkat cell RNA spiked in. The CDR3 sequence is CASSRSSGNLYNEQFF. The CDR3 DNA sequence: TGCGCCAGCAGCCGATCGTCCGGGAACCTCTACAATGAGCAGTTCTTC.